The present T cell receptor (beta chain) was sequenced within a study of T cell repertoires in ileal Crohn's disease. As for the study in general: Thiopurines (about twelve) or anti-TNF agents (roughly 18) were given postoperatively to about half. M6 samples are neoterminal ileum biopsies from postoperative colonoscopy.

Time point defined: neoterminal ileum biopsy at postoperative endoscopy, about 6 months after surgery. In its sample, this clone was seen once. Method: immunoSEQ multiplex PCR; TCRdb's copy keeps in-frame clones and lacks some. The sample includes about 11,000 clones, around 80% of them seen just once. The CDR3 runs to 15 residues. Germline loops: CDR1 SGHRS, CDR2 YFSETQ. Trimming stripped 0 bases from V and 2 bases from J, with 8 bases between. Specimen: ileal tissue. This sequence was found in an adult with Crohn's disease. V and J are TRBV5-1 and TRBJ2-2; a weak D match, TRBD2 (5 bases). As DNA, the CDR3 is TGCGCCAGCAGCTTGGTACGGGGAAACACCGGGGAGCTGTTTTTT. Translated: CASSLVRGNTGELFF.